Sequencing of this TCR beta chain was carried out in a study of shared clonotypes between healthy human individuals. About the study: The donor pool was made up of a couple of women and three men aged 18 to 49. Study-level results: Naive subsets typically showed greater estimated richness than memory subsets.

On this clone itself: Antigen specificity is unknown.

Measured with immunoSEQ multiplex PCR; TCRdb has only the in-frame clones, and not every one. The table lists 2 million to 3 million clones, roughly 93% of them singletons. Deletions cut 2 bases from V and 2 bases from J, with 10 bases between. The CDR3 is 15 amino acids. CDR1 is MNHNS, CDR2 SASEGT, per germline. The sample comprised naive CD4+ T cells from PBMCs. This sample's subset: CD45RA+ positively selected. The rearrangement joins TRBV6-1 to TRBJ1-5, with D perhaps matching TRBD1 (6 bases). This clonotype was obtained from a man younger than 35 in good health. Some clones in this sample may be carry-over from other donors' samples. CDR3 sequence: CASSEMAGGNQPQHF. In nucleotides, the CDR3 is TGTGCCAGCAGTGAAATGGCAGGGGGCAATCAGCCCCAGCATTTT.